This TCR beta chain was captured by sequencing in a study of identical twins. Regarding the study as a whole: Where out-of-frame alpha sequences were twin-shared, they showed excess low generation probability. Surplus twin overlap in beta out-of-frame sequences was less pronounced.

TCRdb reprocessed the 5' RACE reads via MiXCR and lists one record per CDR3 protein. The data contain more than 1.5 million distinct CDR3 sequences, roughly a third of them singletons. V was clipped by 3 bases and J by 6 bases, with 15 bases between them. The germline V gene has CDR1 ENHRY and CDR2 SYGVKD. The CDR3 loop spans 15 amino acids. This clonotype was observed a few times. Its specificity is not known. The V and J genes are TRBV10-3 and TRBJ2-4; D might be TRBD2 (6 bases). The clonotype originates from a newborn girl in good health. The sample comprised cord blood. The CDR3 DNA follows: TGTGCCATCAGTGAACTAGGGAAGGAGGGAAACATTCAGTACTTC. Translated, it gives CAISELGKEGNIQYF.